The 25 T cell receptor beta chains below were found in one sample sequenced in a study of CD8+ T cells in alopecia areata. Sequencing templates came from extracted RNA that was reverse transcribed into cDNA. The data were produced by immunoSEQ multiplex PCR, yet TCRdb's version contains in-frame clones alone and is incomplete. The sample lists 140,000 to 150,000 clones, around half seen once, with roughly 15% in the top ten. The treatment is: oral pan-JAK inhibitor, 5-10 mg twice daily. The sample in question was CD8+ T cells sorted from blood, obtained at week 4, from a patient treated with tofacitinib. These receptors all come from a human donor with alopecia areata.

This clone has just a few counts. CDR3 in DNA: TGTGCCAGTAGTATCTTAGCAGGGCTGAACACTGAAGCTTTCTTT. Translation: CASSILAGLNTEAFF. V is TRBV19 and J is TRBJ1-1, with a possible D match to TRBD1 (5 bases). The CDR3 loop spans 15 amino acids. The V gene's germline CDR1 is LNHDA and CDR2 SQIVND (reference sequence). V dropped 3 bases and J dropped 0 bases, with 11 bases sitting between them.

The table lists this clone with a few counts. This chain links TRBV5-6 with TRBJ2-1, with D possibly matching TRBD1 (5 bases). Germline CDR1 and CDR2: SGHDT and YYEEEE. The CDR3 totals 13 residues. V was clipped by 8 bases and J by 6 bases, with 15 bases between them. CDR3 DNA sequence: TGTGCCAGTACCGGGCCCCAGGGCAATGAGCAGTTCTTC. The encoded protein is CASTGPQGNEQFF.

The rearrangement links TRBV9 to TRBJ2-5; D is uncertain. V lost 0 bases and J lost 5, with 14 bases in between. CDR1 is SGDLS, CDR2 YYNGEE, per germline. The CDR3 spans 15 residues. CDR3 DNA sequence: TGTGCCAGCAGCGTAGTGGACGCAACAATCGAGACCCAGTACTTC. Residues: CASSVVDATIETQYF.

The chain recombines TRBV5-6 with TRBJ2-1; D may be TRBD1 (5 bases). The CDR3 runs 12 residues. CDR1 is SGHDT and CDR2 is YYEEEE in the germline V gene. V lost 4 bases and J lost 6, with 8 bases in between. The CDR3 sequence is CASSQDTNEQFF. In DNA form, the CDR3 reads TGTGCCAGCAGCCAGGACACCAATGAGCAGTTCTTC.

This clone was picked up one time. The genes are TRBV7-8 and TRBJ2-1, with D uncertain. V was pared by 0 bases and J by 13 bases, with 13 bases between. The CDR3 runs 13 residues. Germline-derived CDR1 and CDR2 are SGHVS and FQNEAQ. The CDR3 nucleotides are TGTGCCAGCAGCTTAGCGACGTACACAGATCAGTTCTTC. It specifies CASSLATYTDQFF.

This clone was detected only a few times. V and J are TRBV29-1 and TRBJ1-1; D might be TRBD1 (6 bases). V lost 0 bases and J 0 bases, leaving 26 bases between the germline ends. This CDR3 comprises 20 residues. In germline, CDR1 is SQVTM, CDR2 ANQGSEA. CDR3 loop: CSVEDLKHRETHGVNTEAFF. The CDR3 DNA reads as TGCAGCGTTGAAGATCTTAAACACAGGGAGACGCACGGAGTGAACACTGAAGCTTTCTTT.

This sequence joins TRBV27 and TRBJ2-3; D possibly matches TRBD1 or TRBD2 (6 bases each). Germline CDR1 and CDR2: MNHEY and SMNVEV (reference sequence). The CDR3 totals 15 residues. Trimming removed 6 bases from V and 4 bases from J, with 17 bases in between. Here the CDR3 DNA reads TGTGCCAGCAGCCGCTGGGGGGCTCAGGCAGATACGCAGTATTTT. It specifies CASSRWGAQADTQYF.

This clone was seen a few times. The rearrangement joins TRBV12-5 to TRBJ2-1; 9 bases match TRBD1. The CDR3 runs to 16 residues. V lost 0 bases and J lost 7; bases outside the gene matches: 7. In germline, CDR1 is LGHNT, CDR2 FRNRAP. The DNA for the CDR3 is TGTGCTAGTGGTTTGGTAAAAGGACAGGGGTTAAATGAGCAGTTCTTC. Amino acids: CASGLVKGQGLNEQFF.

This chain uses TRBV2 with TRBJ1-2; 9 bases map to TRBD1. The germline V gene encodes CDR1 SNHLY and CDR2 FYNNEI. Trimming removed 7 bases from V and 2 bases from J; junction bases left unmatched: 5. The CDR3 extends over 14 amino acids. CDR3 region: CASTPDRGNYGYTF. DNA for the CDR3: TGTGCCAGCACCCCGGACAGGGGAAACTATGGCTACACCTTC.

This rearrangement joins TRBV9 to TRBJ1-6; D might be TRBD1 (6 bases). Germline-derived CDR1 and CDR2 are SGDLS and YYNGEE. The CDR3 is 16 residues long. Trimming took 3 bases from V and 7 from J, leaving 17 bases between them. The CDR3 nucleotides are TGTGCCAGCAGCGCCTTAGGACAGACGGGCAATTCACCCCTCCACTTT. Protein sequence: CASSALGQTGNSPLHF.

The CDR3 DNA reads as TGTGCCAGCAGTTACTCCCCCCGCCCAGATACGCAGTATTTT. This codes for CASSYSPRPDTQYF. J is TRBJ2-3 and V is TRBV6-5; D is unresolved. Trimming stripped 0 bases from V and 4 bases from J, with 8 bases between. This CDR3 is built from 14 residues. The germline V gene encodes CDR1 MNHEY and CDR2 SVGAGI.

This chain connects TRBV10-3 to TRBJ2-7; D might be TRBD1 or TRBD2, each matching 5 bases. The V gene lost 4 bases and the J gene lost 1 base, with 11 bases spanning the gap. The CDR3 length is 14 residues. Per the germline V gene, CDR1 is ENHRY and CDR2 is SYGVKD. Here the CDR3 DNA reads TGTGCCATCAGTGTCCGGGACGGTTCCTACGAGCAGTACTTC. Translation gives CAISVRDGSYEQYF.

This clone was detected a few times. The V and J genes are TRBV29-1 and TRBJ2-7; 8 bases line up with TRBD2. The junction had 6 bases not matched to a gene; V was cut back by 0 bases and J by 2 bases. The length of the CDR3 is 15 residues. Germline CDR1 reads SQVTM; CDR2 reads ANQGSEA. This chain's CDR3 is CSVEDPAGAPYEQYF. CDR3 nucleotide sequence: TGCAGCGTTGAAGACCCAGCGGGGGCCCCCTACGAGCAGTACTTC.

V usage is TRBV5-1 and J usage is TRBJ2-7; D ambiguous. This CDR3 is built from 12 residues. CDR1 and CDR2 from the germline V gene are SGHRS and YFSETQ. The V gene lost 1 base and the J gene lost 11 bases, with 13 bases spanning the gap. The CDR3 loop reads CASSLTGEVEYF. The CDR3 coding sequence is TGCGCCAGCAGCTTGACGGGCGAGGTGGAGTACTTC. Based on the CDR3 plus reference TRBV5-1 and TRBJ2-7, the full variable domain is KAGVTQTPRYLIKTRGQQVTLSCSPISGHRSVSWYQQTPGQGLQFLFEYFSETQRNKGNFPGRFSGRQFSNSRSEMNVSTLELGDSALYLCASSLTGEVEYFGPGTRLTVT.

By sample share, this clone is medium-sized. The CDR3 region is CASRAWTQQRVETQYF. The CDR3 coding sequence is TGTGCCAGCAGGGCCTGGACACAACAAAGGGTTGAGACCCAGTACTTC. V gene TRBV2 combines with J gene TRBJ2-5, with D possibly TRBD1 on 5 matching bases. V gave up 6 bases and J gave up 5 bases, with 22 bases separating them. Germline-derived CDR1 and CDR2 are SNHLY and FYNNEI. The CDR3 sequence is 16 residues long.

This clone appeared a few times. The chain carries TRBV29-1 and TRBJ2-7, with D perhaps assigned TRBD1 or TRBD2 (6 bases each). CDR1 SQVTM and CDR2 ANQGSEA come from the germline V gene. This CDR3 contains 13 residues. V was trimmed by 7 bases and J by 5 bases, leaving 18 bases between them. For the CDR3, the DNA is TGCAGCGGGGGGGACAACCCGCGCGACGAGCAGTACTTC. Its translation: CSGGDNPRDEQYF.

V usage is TRBV6-5 and J usage is TRBJ2-7; D tentatively fits TRBD1 or TRBD2 (5 bases each). Germline lookup yields CDR1 MNHEY and CDR2 SVGAGI. The CDR3 spans 13 residues. Trimming removed 5 bases from V and 5 bases from J, with 13 bases in between. DNA for the CDR3: TGTGCCAGCAGTGAGGGGATCTCGGACGAGCAGTACTTC. Encoded protein: CASSEGISDEQYF.

The genes are TRBV13 and TRBJ2-7; maybe TRBD2 (5 bases). The CDR3 extends over 15 amino acids. Germline V gives CDR1 PRHDT, CDR2 FYEKMQ (reference sequence). The V gene lost 5 bases and the J gene lost 4 bases, with 18 bases spanning the gap. DNA of the CDR3: TGTGCCAGCAGCCTAGTGACCGGGGTGAGGTACGAGCAGTACTTC. Its protein is CASSLVTGVRYEQYF.

The V and J genes are TRBV5-6 and TRBJ2-7; perhaps TRBD1 as D (6 bases). Germline V lookup: CDR1 SGHDT, CDR2 YYEEEE. V was trimmed by 5 bases and J by 3 bases, leaving 12 bases between them. The CDR3 is made up of 13 amino acids. Here the CDR3 DNA reads TGTGCCAGCAGAATCCGGGACAACTACGAGCAGTACTTC. As protein: CASRIRDNYEQYF.

This clone appeared a single time. The chain recombines TRBV27 with TRBJ2-7; D is undetermined. Germline loops: CDR1 MNHEY, CDR2 SMNVEV (reference sequence). There are 13 residues in the CDR3. Trimming removed 4 bases from V and 4 bases from J, with 11 bases in between. The CDR3: CASSSRSRYEQYF. The DNA for the CDR3 is TGTGCCAGCAGTTCCCGTAGCAGGTACGAGCAGTACTTC.

J is TRBJ2-5 and V is TRBV27, with 8 bases aligning to TRBD1. CDR3 size: 14 residues. Trimming at V came to 6 bases and at J to 5 bases, leaving 8 bases not matched to a gene. CDR1 and CDR2 (germline): MNHEY, SMNVEV (reference sequence). CDR3 loop: CASREDRDMETQYF. The CDR3 DNA reads as TGTGCCAGCAGGGAGGACAGGGATATGGAGACCCAGTACTTC.

The chain recombines TRBV29-1 with TRBJ2-3, with TRBD1 matching over 9 bases. CDR1 is SQVTM, CDR2 ANQGSEA, per germline. The junction had 10 bases not matched to a gene; V was cut back by 7 bases and J by 2 bases. The CDR3 runs to 15 residues. The CDR3 loop is CSAYGTGLSTDTQYF. DNA of the CDR3: TGCAGCGCATACGGGACAGGGCTATCCACAGATACGCAGTATTTT.

V is TRBV30 and J is TRBJ2-7, with no clear D. This CDR3 contains 12 residues. The V end lost 0 bases, the J end lost 9 bases, and 12 bases lay between the germline ends. The germline CDR1 and CDR2 sequences are GTSNPN and SVGIG (reference sequence). The CDR3 spells CAWSVRGSWQYF. The CDR3 bases are TGTGCCTGGAGTGTACGTGGCTCATGGCAGTACTTC.

There are a few counts of this clone. The V and J genes are TRBV7-8 and TRBJ2-5; the D is unclear. The V and J ends lost 6 bases and 3 bases respectively, with 11 bases between them. The CDR3 sequence is 13 residues long. Germline loops: CDR1 SGHVS, CDR2 FQNEAQ. The CDR3 nucleotides are TGTGCCAGCAGTCCGACGCCGGAAGAGACCCAGTACTTC. Its translation is CASSPTPEETQYF.

This clone was detected only a few times. The chain is built from TRBV29-1 and TRBJ2-3, with D tentatively TRBD1 (5 bases). CDR1 is SQVTM, CDR2 ANQGSEA, per germline. This CDR3 contains 12 residues. V was shortened by 4 bases and J by 3 bases, with 8 bases between the two germline ends. The CDR3 loop is CSVATATDTQYF. As DNA, the CDR3 is TGCAGCGTTGCGACAGCTACAGATACGCAGTATTTT.